This TCR beta chain was identified during a study of OX40 agonist ivuxolimab in advanced cancers. About the research overall: Patients with hepatocellular carcinoma, melanoma, renal cell or head and neck cancer made up the dose-escalation patients.

Blood sampling took place at baseline, cycle 4 day 1, and cycle 7 day 1. Measured with immunoSEQ multiplex PCR; TCRdb has only the in-frame clones, and not every one. The sample lists tens of thousands of clones; 88% were seen once. The CDR3 is 13 amino acids. V shed 7 bases, J shed 7 bases, and the junction held 10 bases outside the gene matches. CDR1 and CDR2 from the germline V gene are GTSNPN and SVGIG (reference sequence). This specimen consisted of CD4+ or CD8+ T cells sorted from blood, obtained in a trial of the OX40 agonist ivuxolimab. The receptor's source is an adult with an advanced solid tumor such as melanoma, head and neck, liver or kidney cancer. This chain joins TRBV30 and TRBJ1-5, with 7 positions matching TRBD1. The CDR3: CAFARQGGQPQHF. The CDR3 nucleotides are TGTGCCTTCGCGCGGCAGGGGGGACAGCCCCAGCATTTT.